What follows are 20 T cell receptor beta chains derived from one specimen sequenced in a study of T cell changes during pregnancy in multiple sclerosis. TCRdb's table, derived via immunoSEQ multiplex PCR, lists solely in-frame clones and lacks some. The table lists 50,000 to 65,000 clones, approximately 90% of them singletons. Sequencing used peripheral blood, obtained after pregnancy. These TCRs come from a female donor with multiple sclerosis, enrolled in a pregnancy study.

The rearrangement uses TRBV25-1 and TRBJ2-4; 7 nucleotides line up with TRBD1. There are 14 residues in the CDR3. The V and J ends lost 6 bases and 3 bases, in that order; junction bases with no gene match: 5. Germline lookup yields CDR1 MGHDK and CDR2 SYGVNS. The CDR3 here is CASSATGSKNIQYF. The CDR3 coding sequence is TGTGCCAGCAGCGCGACAGGGAGCAAAAACATTCAGTACTTC.

The chain carries TRBV4-1 and TRBJ1-2, with 8 bases fitting TRBD1. There are 14 residues in the CDR3. Germline lookup yields CDR1 MGHRA and CDR2 YSYEKL. The V gene end was trimmed by 6 bases and the J gene end by 1 base; junction bases not matched to a gene: 4. CDR3 DNA: TGCGCCAGCAGGCGGACAGGGAGTAACTATGGCTACACCTTC. This translates into CASRRTGSNYGYTF.

The V gene is TRBV13, the J gene TRBJ2-1, with D hard to call. The germline V and J ends were trimmed by 0 bases and 1 base, with 7 bases remaining between them. CDR1 is PRHDT and CDR2 is FYEKMQ in the germline V gene (reference sequence). There are 15 residues in the CDR3. CDR3 coding DNA: TGTGCCAGCAGCTTAGGCACTGGTTCCTACAATGAGCAGTTCTTC. Its protein is CASSLGTGSYNEQFF.

V usage is TRBV10-3 and J usage is TRBJ1-2; a weak D match, TRBD1 (5 bases). Germline CDR1 reads ENHRY; CDR2 reads SYGVKD. Trimming took 10 bases from V and 2 from J, leaving 20 bases between them. This CDR3 has 15 amino acids. This CDR3 is CASTPQDGANYGYTF. DNA of the CDR3: TGTGCCAGCACGCCCCAGGATGGGGCAAACTATGGCTACACCTTC.

The chain is built from TRBV9 and TRBJ2-1; 13 bases are shared with TRBD2. The germline V gene encodes CDR1 SGDLS and CDR2 YYNGEE. The junction had 4 bases not matched to a gene; V was cut back by 4 bases and J by 9 bases. The CDR3 loop spans 14 amino acids. In DNA form, the CDR3 reads TGTGCCAGCAGCCCAGGACTAGCGGGGGTTGAGCAGTTCTTC. This gives the protein CASSPGLAGVEQFF.

The rearrangement links TRBV9 to TRBJ2-1, with 12 bases identical to TRBD2. The CDR3 covers 17 residues. CDR1 is SGDLS, CDR2 YYNGEE, per germline. The V segment lost 1 base and the J segment 0 bases; nucleotides outside the gene matches: 2. CDR3 sequence (DNA): TGTGCCAGCAGCGTAACTAGCGGGGGGCACTCCTACAATGAGCAGTTCTTC. This encodes CASSVTSGGHSYNEQFF.

This rearrangement joins TRBV21-1 to TRBJ1-2. TRBV21-1 is a pseudogene segment. The CDR3 extends over 19 amino acids. The CDR3 sequence is CASSQSLGDFHGLFCGYTF. CDR3 in DNA: TGTGCCAGCAGCCAGTCACTCGGGGACTTCCACGGGCTTTTTTGTGGCTACACCTTC.

This chain uses TRBV28 with TRBJ1-2; a possible D gene is TRBD1 (5 bases). In germline, CDR1 is MDHEN, CDR2 SYDVKM. The CDR3 extends over 16 amino acids. The germline V and J ends were trimmed by 6 bases and 8 bases, with 25 bases remaining between them. Here the CDR3 reads CASSPPQVSPPRGYTF. CDR3 DNA sequence: TGTGCCAGCAGCCCTCCACAGGTTTCCCCGCCCCGGGGCTACACCTTC.

The genes are TRBV5-1 and TRBJ2-5; D unresolved. V lost 0 bases to trimming and J lost 3 bases, with 9 bases between them. This CDR3 contains 14 residues. The germline CDR1 and CDR2 sequences are SGHRS and YFSETQ. The CDR3 spells CASSLGSLKETQYF. In nucleotides, the CDR3 is TGCGCCAGCAGCTTGGGATCCCTAAAAGAGACCCAGTACTTC.

The CDR3 sequence is CASSYGGNQPQHF. The CDR3 DNA follows: TGTGCCAGCAGTTACGGAGGGAATCAGCCCCAGCATTTT. The chain has TRBV6-5 and TRBJ1-5; D not certain. Germline V gene lookup returns CDR1 MNHEY and CDR2 SVGAGI. V lost 2 bases and J lost 4, with 6 bases in between. This CDR3 spans 13 amino acids.

V usage is TRBV6-5 and J usage is TRBJ1-3; D not certain. Germline V gene sequence: CDR1 MNHEY, CDR2 SVGAGI. The CDR3 length is 13 residues. V was cut by 7 bases and J by 4 bases, with 11 bases left in between. CDR3 region: CASKDFAGNTIYF. CDR3 nucleotide sequence: TGTGCCAGCAAGGACTTCGCAGGAAACACCATATATTTT.

The chain combines TRBV5-5 with TRBJ1-1, with D unresolved. V lost 0 bases, J lost 0 bases, and 3 bases lay in between. The CDR3 spans 13 residues. The germline CDR1 and CDR2 sequences are SGHKS and YYEKEE (reference sequence). The CDR3 sequence is CASSLVVNTEAFF. The CDR3, as DNA: TGTGCCAGCAGCTTGGTCGTGAACACTGAAGCTTTCTTT. Looking up the rest from reference TRBV5-5 and TRBJ1-1 gives the full variable domain: DAGVTQSPTHLIKTRGQQVTLRCSPISGHKSVSWYQQVLGQGPQFIFQYYEKEERGRGNFPDRFSARQFPNYSSELNVNALLLGDSALYLCASSLVVNTEAFFGQGTRLTVV.

The chain has TRBV5-1 and TRBJ1-4, with D perhaps matching TRBD1 (5 bases). This CDR3 comprises 14 residues. V was pared by 2 bases and J by 8 bases, with 13 bases between. CDR1 SGHRS and CDR2 YFSETQ come from the germline V gene. Written as DNA, the CDR3 is TGCGCCAGCAGCTTTAGTGGGGGAGGAGAAAAACTGTTTTTT. The encoded protein is CASSFSGGGEKLFF.

The V call is TRBV18, the J call TRBJ2-3; TRBD1 matches at 10 bases. There are 15 residues in the CDR3. The trim removed 2 bases at V and 5 bases at J, leaving 4 bases unmatched. CDR1 is KGHSH and CDR2 is LQKENI in the germline V gene. The CDR3 loop is CASSPTGTGVDTQYF. The CDR3 DNA is TGTGCCAGCTCACCAACGGGGACAGGGGTAGATACGCAGTATTTT.

The chain is built from TRBV2 and TRBJ1-3, with D perhaps TRBD1 (6 bases). This CDR3 contains 15 residues. Trimming removed 5 bases from V and 0 bases from J, with 11 bases in between. Looked up from germline, CDR1 is SNHLY and CDR2 is FYNNEI. CDR3: CASSKDRISGNTIYF. The CDR3 DNA reads TGTGCCAGCAGTAAAGACAGGATCTCTGGAAACACCATATATTTT.

The V gene is TRBV10-3, the J gene TRBJ1-2; 7 positions agree with TRBD1. Germline CDR1 is ENHRY and CDR2 is SYGVKD. This CDR3 comprises 12 residues. Trimming at V came to 10 bases and at J to 3 bases, leaving 5 bases not matched to a gene. This chain's CDR3 is CASRGGDYGYTF. The DNA of the CDR3 is TGTGCCAGCCGAGGGGGCGACTATGGCTACACCTTC.

The chain links TRBV18 to TRBJ2-7, with TRBD2 identical over 12 bases. Germline assignment: CDR1 KGHSH and CDR2 LQKENI. J gave up 6 bases and V 1 base, and 4 bases lay outside the gene matches. The CDR3 loop spans 15 amino acids. CDR3 protein: CASSPRASGGGEQYF. CDR3 in DNA: TGTGCCAGCTCACCACGCGCTAGCGGGGGGGGCGAGCAGTACTTC.

The chain carries TRBV18 and TRBJ1-1; D is uncertain. The CDR3 is made up of 13 amino acids. V shed 3 bases and J shed 0 bases, with 5 bases lying between them. In germline, CDR1 is KGHSH, CDR2 LQKENI. The CDR3 here is CASSPYMNTEAFF. The DNA for the CDR3 is TGTGCCAGCTCACCGTACATGAACACTGAAGCTTTCTTT.

V gene TRBV5-6 combines with J gene TRBJ1-4; possible D gene TRBD1, 5 bases. The germline V and J ends were trimmed by 4 bases and 7 bases, with 20 bases remaining between them. CDR1 is SGHDT, CDR2 YYEEEE, per germline. CDR3 length equals 16 residues. The CDR3 DNA sequence: TGTGCCAGCAGCCTCCAAGATCCAGGGAGGGTTGAAAAACTGTTTTTT. Encoded protein: CASSLQDPGRVEKLFF.

The genes are TRBV5-4 and TRBJ2-2, with 7 bases identical to TRBD1. CDR1 and CDR2 (germline): SGHNT, YYREEE (reference sequence). J gave up 3 bases and V 7 bases, and 9 bases lay outside the gene matches. The CDR3 loop spans 15 amino acids. CDR3 sequence reads: CASGRQGRDTGELFF. CDR3 nucleotide sequence: TGTGCCAGCGGGCGACAGGGACGGGACACCGGGGAGCTGTTTTTT.